This T cell receptor beta chain was documented in a study of T cells in Graves' hyperthyroidism and ophthalmopathy. Points on this clonotype: Its antigen is unknown.

Regions amplified from RNA transcripts were the TCR beta CDR3 regions. Carried out on the TCR CDR3, a first-round RT-PCR used the HTBI primer set. MiXCR, run by TCRdb on the multiplex PCR reads, gives a single entry per CDR3 protein. The repertoire holds more than 20,000 distinct CDR3 sequences, with 45% to 50% as singletons. Looked up from germline, CDR1 is DFQATT and CDR2 is SNEGSKA (reference sequence). Unmatched junction bases numbered 5, after V lost 6 bases and J lost 5 bases. The CDR3 has 13 residues. General observations from the study: Progression to ophthalmopathy was predicted a median of 6.5 months early. Researchers found most expanded thyroid clonotypes above 0.001 in blood as well.

A patient was excluded if there was uncontrolled infection, other autoimmune disease, pregnancy or lactation. Clinical symptoms, serum thyroxine, TRAb, thyroid ultrasound and orbital computed tomography informed diagnoses. Material: blood. The sequence was collected from a middle-aged woman with Graves' hyperthyroidism that later progressed to Graves' ophthalmopathy. The chain couples TRBV20-1 to TRBJ2-7, with 12 bases that match TRBD2. The CDR3 reads CSATTSGSDEQYF. CDR3 coding DNA: TGCAGTGCCACGACTAGCGGGAGTGACGAGCAGTACTTC.